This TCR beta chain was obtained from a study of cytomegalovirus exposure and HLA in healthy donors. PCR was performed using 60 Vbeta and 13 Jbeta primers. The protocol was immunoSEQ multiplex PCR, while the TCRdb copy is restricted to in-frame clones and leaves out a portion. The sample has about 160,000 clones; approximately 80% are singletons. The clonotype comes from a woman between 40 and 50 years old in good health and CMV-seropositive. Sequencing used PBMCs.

CDR3 residues: CASSDPGQGNEQYF. CDR3 DNA sequence: TGTGCCAGCAGCGACCCGGGACAGGGCAACGAGCAGTACTTC. V gene TRBV6-5 combines with J gene TRBJ2-7; 9 positions match TRBD1. The CDR3 spans 14 residues. CDR1 MNHEY and CDR2 SVGAGI come from the germline V gene. Trimming cost V 6 bases and J 5 bases; bases outside gene matches: 8.